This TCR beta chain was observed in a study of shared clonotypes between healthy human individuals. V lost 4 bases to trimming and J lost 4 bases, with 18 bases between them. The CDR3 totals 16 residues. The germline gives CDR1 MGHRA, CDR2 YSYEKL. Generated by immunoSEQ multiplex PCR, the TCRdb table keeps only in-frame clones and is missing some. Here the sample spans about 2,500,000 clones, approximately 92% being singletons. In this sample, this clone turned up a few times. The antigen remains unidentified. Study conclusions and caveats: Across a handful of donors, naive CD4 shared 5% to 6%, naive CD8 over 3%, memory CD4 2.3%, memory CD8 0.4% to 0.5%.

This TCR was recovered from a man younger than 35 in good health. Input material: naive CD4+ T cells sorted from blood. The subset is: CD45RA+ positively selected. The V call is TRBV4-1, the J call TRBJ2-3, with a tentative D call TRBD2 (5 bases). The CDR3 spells CASSLRAERHPDTQYF. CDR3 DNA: TGCGCCAGCAGCCTTAGGGCGGAGCGGCACCCAGATACGCAGTATTTT.